One sample yielded the 29 T cell receptor beta chains listed below, sequenced in a study of blood T cell repertoires in COVID-19. Assay: immunoSEQ multiplex PCR; the TCRdb copy retains only in-frame clones and omits some. The sample includes 75,000 to 95,000 clones, approximately 78% seen only once; the top ten take around 29%. Sequencing was performed on peripheral blood. The origin of the receptors is a human donor in a cohort sampled during active COVID-19.

The chain is built from TRBV6-5 and TRBJ1-2; D may be TRBD1 (5 bases). CDR1 is MNHEY, CDR2 SVGAGI, per germline. Trimming removed 8 bases at V and 3 bases at J, with 16 bases between. This CDR3 region has 14 residues. DNA of the CDR3: TGTGCCAGCGAGAGCCATGACAGCTACTATGGCTACACCTTC. This translates into CASESHDSYYGYTF.

The V gene is TRBV6-5, the J gene TRBJ1-2; TRBD1 aligns across 8 bases. CDR3 length: 13 residues. The trim removed 5 bases at V and 8 bases at J, leaving 7 bases unmatched. In germline, CDR1 is MNHEY, CDR2 SVGAGI. CDR3 region: CASSTGQVWGYTF. As DNA, the CDR3 is TGTGCCAGCAGTACGGGACAGGTCTGGGGCTACACCTTC.

V and J are TRBV5-5 and TRBJ2-1, with a possible D match to TRBD1 (5 bases). The V gene's germline CDR1 is SGHKS and CDR2 YYEKEE (reference sequence). The CDR3 extends over 13 amino acids. Between the trimmed V and J ends, which lost 2 bases and 3 bases, there was a span of 6 bases. The CDR3 DNA follows: TGTGCCAGCAGCTTTACAGGCTACAATGAGCAGTTCTTC. This encodes CASSFTGYNEQFF. Complete variable domain (other parts from reference TRBV5-5 and TRBJ2-1): DAGVTQSPTHLIKTRGQQVTLRCSPISGHKSVSWYQQVLGQGPQFIFQYYEKEERGRGNFPDRFSARQFPNYSSELNVNALLLGDSALYLCASSFTGYNEQFFGPGTRLTVL.

The rearrangement uses TRBV19 and TRBJ1-1; TRBD1 is a possible D gene (5 bases). The CDR3 spans 13 residues. Germline-derived CDR1 and CDR2 are LNHDA and SQIVND (reference sequence). V gave up 9 bases and J gave up 1 base, with 12 bases separating them. In nucleotides, the CDR3 is TGTGCCAGCCTTCAGGGTCGGAACACTGAAGCTTTCTTT. Encoded protein: CASLQGRNTEAFF.

This clone was seen more than once but under ten times. The V and J genes are TRBV4-2 and TRBJ1-2; 7 bases line up with TRBD1. V was pared by 5 bases and J by 7 bases, with 13 bases of the junction left unmatched. CDR3 size: 15 residues. Germline V gene data show CDR1 as LGHNA and CDR2 as YNFKEQ. DNA for the CDR3: TGTGCCAGCAGCGTACGGGACAGCCCGAGGTTTGGCTACACCTTC. Its protein product is CASSVRDSPRFGYTF.

This sequence joins TRBV11-3 and TRBJ2-1; a weak D match, TRBD2 (5 bases). V was trimmed by 5 bases and J by 1 base, leaving 15 bases between them. The germline CDR1 and CDR2 sequences are SGHNT and YENEEA. The length of the CDR3 is 16 residues. The CDR3 protein is CASSLMGDNSYNEQFF. DNA of the CDR3: TGTGCCAGCAGCCTCATGGGAGACAATTCCTACAATGAGCAGTTCTTC.

This rearrangement joins TRBV18 to TRBJ2-1, with D perhaps TRBD1 (6 bases). Germline loops: CDR1 KGHSH, CDR2 LQKENI. The V and J ends lost 3 bases and 8 bases respectively, with 17 bases between them. The CDR3 is 15 residues long. The CDR3, as DNA: TGTGCCAGCTCACCCCCAACAGGGTTAGGCTATGAGCAGTTCTTC. Its translation: CASSPPTGLGYEQFF.

V is TRBV28 and J is TRBJ1-1; no definite D call. There are 13 residues in the CDR3. The germline V gene encodes CDR1 MDHEN and CDR2 SYDVKM. Trimming cost V 10 bases and J 5 bases, with 17 bases left between them. The chain's CDR3 is CATTGFPGTEAFF. CDR3 coding DNA: TGTGCCACCACGGGCTTCCCGGGGACTGAAGCTTTCTTT.

The gene calls are TRBV7-9 and TRBJ2-6; D is ambiguous. The V end lost 1 base, the J end lost 4 bases, and 8 bases lay between the germline ends. CDR3 size: 15 residues. The germline V gene encodes CDR1 SEHNR and CDR2 FQNEAQ (reference sequence). The CDR3 loop is CASSLVQPGANVLTF. CDR3 DNA: TGTGCCAGCAGCTTAGTACAACCCGGGGCCAACGTCCTGACTTTC.

V usage is TRBV11-2 and J usage is TRBJ2-7; the match to TRBD2 covers 12 bases. Germline CDR1 reads SGHAT; CDR2 reads FQNNGV. The V and J ends lost 6 bases and 2 bases, in that order; junction bases with no gene match: 5. The length of the CDR3 is 15 residues. This CDR3 reads CASSFGLAGTYEQYF. The CDR3 DNA follows: TGTGCCAGCAGTTTCGGACTAGCGGGGACCTACGAGCAGTACTTC.

The chain is built from TRBV9 and TRBJ2-7; 9 bases are shared with TRBD2. J gave up 4 bases and V 0 bases, and 5 bases lay outside the gene matches. Germline CDR1 reads SGDLS; CDR2 reads YYNGEE. This CDR3 region has 15 residues. CDR3 nucleotides: TGTGCCAGCAGCGTAGCCTCCAGCGGGGGGTACGAGCAGTACTTC. It yields the protein CASSVASSGGYEQYF.

The chain uses TRBV11-3 and TRBJ2-2; possibly TRBD2 for D (7 bases). There are 17 residues in the CDR3. Germline CDR1 reads SGHNT; CDR2 reads YENEEA. The V end was cut by 3 bases, the J end by 4 bases, with 18 bases between. The CDR3 DNA reads as TGTGCCAGCAGCTTTCTCTACGGGGGGCCCTTCACCGGGGAGCTGTTTTTT. Protein product: CASSFLYGGPFTGELFF.

This sequence joins TRBV12-3 or TRBV12-4 and TRBJ1-1; no definite D call. The length of the CDR3 is 13 residues. Trimming took 0 bases from V and 10 from J, leaving 12 bases between them. The CDR3 here is CASSLAGTPLAFF. The DNA for the CDR3 is TGTGCCAGCAGTTTAGCGGGCACCCCGCTAGCTTTCTTT.

The chain is built from TRBV5-5 and TRBJ2-7; 14 bases align to TRBD2. This CDR3 comprises 19 residues. Germline CDR1 reads SGHKS; CDR2 reads YYEKEE (reference sequence). The V segment lost 4 bases and the J segment 1 base; nucleotides outside the gene matches: 13. The CDR3 is CASSPSPGLAGVGSYEQYF. In nucleotides, the CDR3 is TGTGCCAGCAGCCCATCCCCGGGACTAGCGGGGGTTGGGTCCTACGAGCAGTACTTC.

The chain links TRBV5-1 to TRBJ2-2; D is perhaps TRBD1 (6 bases). Germline values: CDR1 SGHRS, CDR2 YFSETQ. V dropped 6 bases and J dropped 7 bases, with 16 bases sitting between them. The length of the CDR3 is 14 residues. The CDR3 sequence: CASTPRGNGGELFF. DNA of the CDR3: TGCGCCAGCACCCCGAGGGGGAATGGCGGGGAGCTGTTTTTT.

This clone was seen a single time. The chain combines TRBV12-5 with TRBJ1-5; no reliable D call. This CDR3 is built from 13 residues. Germline V gene data show CDR1 as LGHNT and CDR2 as FRNRAP. Trimming shortened V by 1 base and J by 6 bases, and 7 bases separated the two germline ends. CDR3 in amino acids: CASGLAVTQPQHF. CDR3 nucleotide sequence: TGTGCTAGTGGTTTGGCAGTTACTCAGCCCCAGCATTTT.

The chain is built from TRBV6-6 and TRBJ1-5; 9 bases are shared with TRBD1. The J segment lost 7 bases and the V segment lost 4 bases, leaving 8 bases of the junction unmatched. The germline gives CDR1 MNHNY, CDR2 SVGAGI (reference sequence). CDR3 length equals 15 residues. Here the CDR3 DNA reads TGTGCCAGCAGTTCCCCCGGGACAGGGTCCCAGCCCCAGCATTTT. This gives the protein CASSSPGTGSQPQHF.

This chain connects TRBV7-8 to TRBJ2-7, with 9 bases that match TRBD1. J gave up 6 bases and V 1 base, and 7 bases lay outside the gene matches. CDR1 is SGHVS and CDR2 is FQNEAQ in the germline V gene. CDR3 length: 15 amino acids. The CDR3 nucleotides are TGTGCCAGCAGCTTAGGATCAACAGGGGGCCGCGAGCAGTACTTC. Protein: CASSLGSTGGREQYF.

This chain links TRBV18 with TRBJ2-3, with TRBD2 as a possible D gene (6 bases). The V end was cut by 3 bases, the J end by 2 bases, with 12 bases between. CDR1 is KGHSH and CDR2 is LQKENI in the germline V gene. The CDR3 totals 15 residues. The CDR3 bases are TGTGCCAGCTCACCGACCGGGAGCCCCACAGATACGCAGTATTTT. Amino acids: CASSPTGSPTDTQYF.

This rearrangement joins TRBV2 to TRBJ2-7; maybe TRBD1 (5 bases). Germline assignment: CDR1 SNHLY and CDR2 FYNNEI. V lost 7 bases and J lost 5, with 15 bases in between. The CDR3 extends over 13 amino acids. The CDR3 coding sequence is TGTGCCAGCATAAGACAGACGGGCGACGAGCAGTACTTC. Its protein is CASIRQTGDEQYF.

This clone is categorized as medium-sized. Other DNA sequences within the sample encode an identical CDR3. The chain recombines TRBV3-1 (or the pseudogene TRBV3-2) with TRBJ1-2, with TRBD1 as a possible D gene (5 bases). This CDR3 has 13 residues. Looked up from germline, CDR1 is LGHDT and CDR2 is YNNKEL (reference sequence). V gave up 4 bases and J gave up 5 bases, with 11 bases separating them. The CDR3 sequence is CASSPQGRYGYTF. CDR3 coding DNA: TGTGCCAGCAGCCCCCAGGGAAGATATGGCTACACCTTC.

The chain combines TRBV6-2 or TRBV6-3 with TRBJ2-3, with 8 bases that match TRBD1. V lost 5 bases to trimming and J lost 0 bases; unmatched junction nucleotides: 1. This CDR3 region has 14 residues. CDR1 MNHEY and CDR2 SVGEGT come from the germline V gene. CDR3 sequence reads: CASSDRGSTDTQYF. CDR3 sequence (DNA): TGTGCCAGCAGTGACAGGGGAAGCACAGATACGCAGTATTTT.

This clone was observed a few times. CDR3 nucleotides: TGTGCCAGCAGCTCCAGACAGGGGCGCTACGAGCAGTACTTC. This gives the protein CASSSRQGRYEQYF. The rearrangement links TRBV5-6 to TRBJ2-7; 8 nucleotides align to TRBD1. The V segment lost 3 bases and the J segment 3 bases; nucleotides outside the gene matches: 5. From germline, CDR1 is SGHDT and CDR2 YYEEEE. CDR3 length equals 14 residues.

This clone was picked up one time. The J gene is TRBJ1-4, the V gene TRBV15; 11 bases match TRBD1. CDR1 LNHNV and CDR2 YYDKDF come from the germline V gene (reference sequence). The V gene end was trimmed by 2 bases and the J gene end by 7 bases; junction bases not matched to a gene: 3. The CDR3 extends over 15 amino acids. The CDR3, as DNA: TGTGCCACCAGCAGATCAGGGACAGGGGGTGAAAAACTGTTTTTT. This codes for CATSRSGTGGEKLFF.

The genes are TRBV6-2 or TRBV6-3 and TRBJ2-1; D gene ambiguous. Germline values: CDR1 MNHEY, CDR2 SVGEGT. This CDR3 has 13 amino acids. Between the trimmed V and J ends, which lost 3 bases and 8 bases, there was a span of 11 bases. The CDR3 sequence: CASSYPIADEQFF. The CDR3 coding sequence is TGTGCCAGCAGTTATCCAATCGCAGATGAGCAGTTCTTC.

V usage is TRBV6-6 and J usage is TRBJ2-2; the D gene is possibly TRBD2 (5 bases). The germline gives CDR1 MNHNY, CDR2 SVGAGI (reference sequence). Trimming took 0 bases from V and 5 from J, leaving 13 bases between them. The CDR3 is 16 amino acids. CDR3: CASSYSNPWETGELFF. CDR3 in DNA: TGTGCCAGCAGTTACTCGAACCCTTGGGAGACCGGGGAGCTGTTTTTT.

This chain links TRBV5-8 with TRBJ1-5, with D unresolved. This CDR3 spans 12 amino acids. V was pared by 2 bases and J by 10 bases, with 10 bases between. The germline CDR1 and CDR2 sequences are SGHTS and YDEGEE. The chain's CDR3 is CASSFGSLPQHF. DNA of the CDR3: TGTGCCAGCAGCTTCGGGTCGCTACCCCAGCATTTT.

The chain carries TRBV4-1 and TRBJ2-7; D gene ambiguous. The CDR3 covers 16 residues. CDR1 MGHRA and CDR2 YSYEKL come from the germline V gene. V was trimmed by 0 bases and J by 2 bases, leaving 14 bases between them. CDR3 in amino acids: CASSQDGRRTPYEQYF. CDR3 in DNA: TGCGCCAGCAGCCAAGATGGGCGTCGTACCCCCTACGAGCAGTACTTC.

This chain uses TRBV29-1 with TRBJ2-2, with 10 bases matching TRBD2. CDR1 is SQVTM and CDR2 is ANQGSEA in the germline V gene. Trimming took 3 bases from V and 7 from J; bases not matched to a gene: 5. The CDR3 sequence is 14 residues long. CDR3 loop: CSVEPSGGGGELFF. The CDR3 coding sequence is TGCAGCGTTGAGCCTAGCGGGGGCGGCGGGGAGCTGTTTTTT.